This TCR beta chain emerged from a study of human T cells and chemical hapten exposure. Findings and caveats of the study: Significantly more large CDR3 similarity clusters arose among expanded TCRs than among controls.

This clonotype was counted at least ten times. The antigen is unknown. With 5 bases removed from V and 6 bases from J, the gap between germline ends came to 16 bases. The CDR3 has 13 residues. The germline gives CDR1 DFQATT, CDR2 SNEGSKA (reference sequence). Documented time point: pre-sensitization, week 0. Treatment of the sample: therapeutic diphenylcyclopropenone sensitization with weekly scalp DPC. TCRdb re-derived calls from the RACE reads in MiXCR, one entry per CDR3 protein. The sample lists 55,000 to 75,000 distinct CDR3 sequences, around 7% occurring once. This chain connects TRBV20-1 to TRBJ1-1, with a possible D match to TRBD1 (6 bases). The clonotype was recovered from a woman aged 25 to 45 with alopecia areata. Some clones in this sample may be carry-over from other donors' samples. The sample consisted of whole blood, taken in connection with sensitization to the hapten diphenylcyclopropenone (DPC). CDR3 loop: CSAPIPGAPEAFF. The CDR3 DNA follows: TGCAGTGCTCCGATTCCGGGGGCACCTGAAGCTTTCTTT.